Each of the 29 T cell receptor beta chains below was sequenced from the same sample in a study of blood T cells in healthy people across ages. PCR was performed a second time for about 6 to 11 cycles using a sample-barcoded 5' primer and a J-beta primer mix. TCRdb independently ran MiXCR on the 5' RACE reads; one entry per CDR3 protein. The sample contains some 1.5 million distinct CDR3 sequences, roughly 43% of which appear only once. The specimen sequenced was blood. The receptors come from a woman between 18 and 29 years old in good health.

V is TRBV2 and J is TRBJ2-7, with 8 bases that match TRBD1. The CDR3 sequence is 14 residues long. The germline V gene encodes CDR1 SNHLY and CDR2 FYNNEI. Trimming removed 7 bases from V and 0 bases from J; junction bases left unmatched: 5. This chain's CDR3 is CASKGDRFSYEQYF. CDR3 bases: TGTGCCAGCAAGGGGGACAGGTTCTCCTACGAGCAGTACTTC.

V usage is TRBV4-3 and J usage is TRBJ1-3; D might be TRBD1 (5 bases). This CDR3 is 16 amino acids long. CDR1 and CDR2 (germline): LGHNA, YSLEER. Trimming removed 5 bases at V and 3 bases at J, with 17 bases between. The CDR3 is CASSGGVPPRGNTIYF. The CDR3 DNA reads TGCGCCAGCAGCGGGGGAGTTCCCCCACGTGGAAACACCATATATTTT.

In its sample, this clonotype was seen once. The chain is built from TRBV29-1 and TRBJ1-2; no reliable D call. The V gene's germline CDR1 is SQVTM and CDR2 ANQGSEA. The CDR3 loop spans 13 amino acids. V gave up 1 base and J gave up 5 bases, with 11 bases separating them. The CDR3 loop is CSVEAPRKYGYTF. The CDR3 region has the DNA TGCAGCGTTGAAGCCCCCAGAAAATATGGCTACACCTTC.

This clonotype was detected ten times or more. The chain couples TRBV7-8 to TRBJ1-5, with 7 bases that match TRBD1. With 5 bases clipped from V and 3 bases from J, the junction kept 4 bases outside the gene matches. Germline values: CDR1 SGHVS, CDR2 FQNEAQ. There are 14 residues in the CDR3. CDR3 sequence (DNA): TGTGCCAGCAGCGATCAGGGGGTCAATCAGCCCCAGCATTTT. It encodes CASSDQGVNQPQHF.

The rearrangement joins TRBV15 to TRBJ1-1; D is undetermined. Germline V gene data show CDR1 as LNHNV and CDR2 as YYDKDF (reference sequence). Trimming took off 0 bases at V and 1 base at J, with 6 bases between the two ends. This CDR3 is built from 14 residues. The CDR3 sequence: CATSRDPRNTEAFF. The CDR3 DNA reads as TGTGCCACCAGCAGAGATCCAAGGAACACTGAAGCTTTCTTT.

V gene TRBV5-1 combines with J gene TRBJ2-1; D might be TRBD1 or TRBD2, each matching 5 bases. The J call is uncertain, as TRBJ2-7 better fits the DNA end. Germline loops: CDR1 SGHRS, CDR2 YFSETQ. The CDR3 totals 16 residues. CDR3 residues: CASSSDGKGLLAEQYF. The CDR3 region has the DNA TGCGCCAGCAGCTCGGACGGGAAGGGGCTCCTCGCCGAGCAGTACTTC.

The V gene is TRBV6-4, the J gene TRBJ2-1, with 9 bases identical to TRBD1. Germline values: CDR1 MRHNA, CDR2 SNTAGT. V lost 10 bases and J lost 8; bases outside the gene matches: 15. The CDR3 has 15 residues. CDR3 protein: CATSPAGTGFHEQFF. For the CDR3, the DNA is TGTGCCACTTCACCAGCCGGGACAGGGTTCCATGAGCAGTTCTTC.

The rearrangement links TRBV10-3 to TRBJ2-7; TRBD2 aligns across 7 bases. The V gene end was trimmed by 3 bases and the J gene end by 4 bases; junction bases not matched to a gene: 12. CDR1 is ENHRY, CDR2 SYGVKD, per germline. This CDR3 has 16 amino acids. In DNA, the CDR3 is TGTGCCATCAGTGATGTGGCGGGAGAGGGCTGGTACGAGCAGTACTTC. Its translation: CAISDVAGEGWYEQYF.

CDR3 in amino acids: CASSIHGGDLPQHF. In DNA, the CDR3 is TGTGCCAGCAGCATCCATGGCGGGGACTTGCCCCAGCATTTT. This chain uses TRBV9 with TRBJ1-5; D is perhaps TRBD1 (5 bases). The V gene lost 4 bases and the J gene lost 9 bases, with 17 bases spanning the gap. The germline V gene encodes CDR1 SGDLS and CDR2 YYNGEE. This CDR3 contains 14 residues.

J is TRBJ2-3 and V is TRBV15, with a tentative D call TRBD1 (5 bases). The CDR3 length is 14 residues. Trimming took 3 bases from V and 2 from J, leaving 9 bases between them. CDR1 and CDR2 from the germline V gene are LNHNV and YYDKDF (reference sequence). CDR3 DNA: TGTGCCACCAGCAGGGACAAACCCACAGATACGCAGTATTTT. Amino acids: CATSRDKPTDTQYF. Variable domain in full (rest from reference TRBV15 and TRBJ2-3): DAMVIQNPRYQVTQFGKPVTLSCSQTLNHNVMYWYQQKSSQAPKLLFHYYDKDFNNEADTPDNFQSRRPNTSFCFLDIRSPGLGDTAMYLCATSRDKPTDTQYFGPGTRLTVL.

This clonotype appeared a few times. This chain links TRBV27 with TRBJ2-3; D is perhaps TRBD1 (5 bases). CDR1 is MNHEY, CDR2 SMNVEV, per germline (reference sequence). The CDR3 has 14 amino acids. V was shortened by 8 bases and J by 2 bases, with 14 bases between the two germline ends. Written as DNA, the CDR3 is TGTGCCAGCCGCAGAGGACACGACACAGATACGCAGTATTTT. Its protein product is CASRRGHDTDTQYF.

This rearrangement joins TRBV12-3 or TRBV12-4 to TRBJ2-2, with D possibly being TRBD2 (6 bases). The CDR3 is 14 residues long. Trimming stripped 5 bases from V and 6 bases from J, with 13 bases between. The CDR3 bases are TGTGCCAGCAGTGTAGGAGGGAGTGCCGGGGAGCTGTTTTTT. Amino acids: CASSVGGSAGELFF.

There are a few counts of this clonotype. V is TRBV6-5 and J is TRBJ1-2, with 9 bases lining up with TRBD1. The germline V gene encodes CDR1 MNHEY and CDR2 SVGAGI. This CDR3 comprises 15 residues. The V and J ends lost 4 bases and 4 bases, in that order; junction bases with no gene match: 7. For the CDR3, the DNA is TGTGCCAGCAGTTCATCCGGGACAGGGCTCTATGGCTACACCTTC. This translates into CASSSSGTGLYGYTF.

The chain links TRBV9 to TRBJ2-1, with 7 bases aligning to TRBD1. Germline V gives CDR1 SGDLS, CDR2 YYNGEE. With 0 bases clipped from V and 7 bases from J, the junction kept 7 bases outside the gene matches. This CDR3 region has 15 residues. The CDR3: CASSVAVTGYNEQFF. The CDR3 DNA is TGTGCCAGCAGCGTAGCAGTGACAGGGTATAATGAGCAGTTCTTC.

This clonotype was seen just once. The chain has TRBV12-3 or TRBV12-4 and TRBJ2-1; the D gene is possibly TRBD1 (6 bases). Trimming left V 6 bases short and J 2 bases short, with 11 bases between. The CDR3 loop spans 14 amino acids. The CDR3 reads CASSGQTTYNEQFF. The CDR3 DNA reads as TGTGCCAGCAGCGGACAGACGACCTACAATGAGCAGTTCTTC.

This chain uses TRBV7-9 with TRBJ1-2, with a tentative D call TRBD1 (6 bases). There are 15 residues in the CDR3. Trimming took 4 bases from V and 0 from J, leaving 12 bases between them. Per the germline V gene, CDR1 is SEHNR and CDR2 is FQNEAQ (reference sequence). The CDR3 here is CASSSGQNTNYGYTF. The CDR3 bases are TGTGCCAGCAGCTCCGGACAGAATACTAACTATGGCTACACCTTC.

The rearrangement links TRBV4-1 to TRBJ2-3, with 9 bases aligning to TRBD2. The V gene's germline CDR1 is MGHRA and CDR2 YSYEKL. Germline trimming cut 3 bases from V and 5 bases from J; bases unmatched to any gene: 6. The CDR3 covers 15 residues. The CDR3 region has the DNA TGCGCCAGCAGCCAGACTAGCGGCCTAAGAGATACGCAGTATTTT. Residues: CASSQTSGLRDTQYF.

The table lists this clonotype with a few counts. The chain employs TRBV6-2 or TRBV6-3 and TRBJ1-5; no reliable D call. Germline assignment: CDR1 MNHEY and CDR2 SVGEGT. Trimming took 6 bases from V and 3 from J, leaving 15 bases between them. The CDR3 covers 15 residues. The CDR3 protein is CASSPVGRVNQPQHF. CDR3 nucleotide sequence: TGTGCCAGCAGCCCTGTGGGTAGGGTCAATCAGCCCCAGCATTTT.

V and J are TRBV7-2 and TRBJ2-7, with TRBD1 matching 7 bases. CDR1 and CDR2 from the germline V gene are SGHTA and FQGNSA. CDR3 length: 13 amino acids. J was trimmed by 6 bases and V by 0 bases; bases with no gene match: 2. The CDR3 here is CASSLATGVEQYF. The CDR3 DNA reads TGTGCCAGCAGCTTAGCCACAGGGGTCGAGCAGTACTTC. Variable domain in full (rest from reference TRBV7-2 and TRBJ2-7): GAGVSQSPSNKVTEKGKDVELRCDPISGHTALYWYRQSLGQGLEFLIYFQGNSAPDKSGLPSDRFSAERTGGSVSTLTIQRTQQEDSAVYLCASSLATGVEQYFGPGTRLTVT.

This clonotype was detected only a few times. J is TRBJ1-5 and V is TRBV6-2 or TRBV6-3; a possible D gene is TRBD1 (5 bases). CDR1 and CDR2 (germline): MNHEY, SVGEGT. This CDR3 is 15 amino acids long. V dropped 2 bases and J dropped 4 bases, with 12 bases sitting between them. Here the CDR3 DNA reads TGTGCCAGCAGTTACGTTTCAGGGAGTAATCAGCCCCAGCATTTT. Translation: CASSYVSGSNQPQHF.

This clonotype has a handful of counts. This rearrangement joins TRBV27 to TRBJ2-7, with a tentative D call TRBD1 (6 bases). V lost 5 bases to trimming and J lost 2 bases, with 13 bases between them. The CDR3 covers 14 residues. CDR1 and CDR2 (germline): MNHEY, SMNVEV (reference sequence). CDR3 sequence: CASSQGQNAYEQYF. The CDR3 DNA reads TGTGCCAGCAGTCAAGGACAGAACGCCTACGAGCAGTACTTC.

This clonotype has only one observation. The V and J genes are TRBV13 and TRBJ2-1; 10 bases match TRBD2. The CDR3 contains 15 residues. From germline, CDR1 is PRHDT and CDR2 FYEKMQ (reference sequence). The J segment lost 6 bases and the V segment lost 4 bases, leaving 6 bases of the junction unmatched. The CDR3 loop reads CASSSLAGRPNEQFF. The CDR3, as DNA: TGTGCCAGCAGCTCACTAGCGGGGCGCCCCAATGAGCAGTTCTTC.

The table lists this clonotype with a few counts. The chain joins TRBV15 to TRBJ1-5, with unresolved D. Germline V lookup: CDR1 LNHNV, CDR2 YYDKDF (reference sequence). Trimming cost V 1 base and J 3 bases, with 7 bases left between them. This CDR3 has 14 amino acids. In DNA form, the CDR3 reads TGTGCCACCAGCAGAGCTAAGAACAATCAGCCCCAGCATTTT. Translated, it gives CATSRAKNNQPQHF.

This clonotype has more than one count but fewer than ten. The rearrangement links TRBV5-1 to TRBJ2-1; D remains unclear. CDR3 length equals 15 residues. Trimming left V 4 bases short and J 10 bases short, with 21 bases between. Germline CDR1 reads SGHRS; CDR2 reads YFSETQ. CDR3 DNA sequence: TGCGCCAGCAGCCCCCCTCGGCAGGCTGGGTTGGAGCAGTTCTTC. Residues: CASSPPRQAGLEQFF.

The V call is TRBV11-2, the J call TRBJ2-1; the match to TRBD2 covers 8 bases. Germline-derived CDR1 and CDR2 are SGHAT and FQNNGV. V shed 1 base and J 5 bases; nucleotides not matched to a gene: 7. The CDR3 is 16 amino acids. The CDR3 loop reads CASSLGWLAGHNEQFF. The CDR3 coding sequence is TGTGCCAGCAGCTTAGGATGGCTAGCGGGCCACAATGAGCAGTTCTTC.

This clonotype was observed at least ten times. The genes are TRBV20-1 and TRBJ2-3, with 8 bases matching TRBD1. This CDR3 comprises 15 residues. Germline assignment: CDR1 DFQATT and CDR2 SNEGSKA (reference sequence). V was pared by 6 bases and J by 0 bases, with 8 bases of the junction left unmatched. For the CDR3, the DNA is TGCAGTGCGCCCGACAGGGGCGCGAGCACAGATACGCAGTATTTT. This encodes CSAPDRGASTDTQYF.

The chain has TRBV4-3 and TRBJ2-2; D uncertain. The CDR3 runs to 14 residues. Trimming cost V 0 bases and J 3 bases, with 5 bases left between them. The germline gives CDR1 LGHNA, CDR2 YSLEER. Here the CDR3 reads CASSQDQDTGELFF. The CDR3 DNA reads TGCGCCAGCAGCCAAGATCAGGACACCGGGGAGCTGTTTTTT.

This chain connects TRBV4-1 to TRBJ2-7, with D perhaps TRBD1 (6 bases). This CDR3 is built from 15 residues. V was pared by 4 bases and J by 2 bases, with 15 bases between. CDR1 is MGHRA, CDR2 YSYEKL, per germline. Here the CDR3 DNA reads TGCGCCAGCAGCCGTAGGGGGACCGCCGCCTACGAGCAGTACTTC. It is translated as CASSRRGTAAYEQYF.

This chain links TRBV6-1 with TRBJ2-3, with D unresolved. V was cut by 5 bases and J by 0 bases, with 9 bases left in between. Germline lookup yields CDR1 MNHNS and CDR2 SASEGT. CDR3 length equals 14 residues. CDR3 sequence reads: CASSQLPSTDTQYF. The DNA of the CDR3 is TGTGCCAGCAGTCAACTACCCAGCACAGATACGCAGTATTTT.